Presented here are 16 T cell receptor beta chains from one specimen sequenced in a study of blood T cell repertoires in COVID-19. The table came from immunoSEQ multiplex PCR; TCRdb's copy has only in-frame clones and leaves some out. Seen here are 120,000 to 150,000 clones, about three quarters observed once, and the top ten hold over 15%. The specimen was peripheral blood. Receptors were obtained from a man in his forties or fifties with acute or convalescent COVID-19.

The chain has TRBV7-2 and TRBJ1-5; 8 bases are shared with TRBD1. Unmatched junction bases numbered 9, after V lost 2 bases and J lost 0 bases. Germline V gene lookup returns CDR1 SGHTA and CDR2 FQGNSA. The CDR3 extends over 18 amino acids. In nucleotides, the CDR3 is TGTGCCAGCAGCTTAAAAGCGGCAGGGGGCTTTAGCAATCAGCCCCAGCATTTT. It translates to CASSLKAAGGFSNQPQHF.

V usage is TRBV6-5 and J usage is TRBJ2-3; maybe TRBD2 (5 bases). Germline V CDR1 and CDR2: MNHEY, SVGAGI. This CDR3 contains 14 residues. Trimming shortened V by 7 bases and J by 0 bases, and 11 bases separated the two germline ends. CDR3 amino acids: CASTSHTSTDTQYF. CDR3 in DNA: TGTGCCAGCACTAGCCATACTAGCACAGATACGCAGTATTTT.

The rearrangement joins TRBV18 to TRBJ2-5; 8 nucleotides match TRBD1. V shed 3 bases and J 4 bases; nucleotides not matched to a gene: 10. Per germline, CDR1 KGHSH and CDR2 LQKENI. The CDR3 covers 16 residues. For the CDR3, the DNA is TGTGCCAGCTCACCCTGGACAGGGACGGGGTCAGAGACCCAGTACTTC. This codes for CASSPWTGTGSETQYF.

V and J are TRBV18 and TRBJ2-7; TRBD2 agrees at 8 bases. The germline V gene encodes CDR1 KGHSH and CDR2 LQKENI. CDR3 length: 15 residues. J was trimmed by 6 bases and V by 3 bases; bases with no gene match: 10. The CDR3 loop reads CASSPGGLAGSEQYF. CDR3 in DNA: TGTGCCAGCTCACCGGGGGGGCTAGCGGGTAGCGAGCAGTACTTC.

The rearrangement links TRBV2 to TRBJ2-5; D gene unclear. Between the trimmed V and J ends, which lost 6 bases and 0 bases, there was a span of 11 bases. In germline, CDR1 is SNHLY, CDR2 FYNNEI. This CDR3 has 14 residues. This CDR3 reads CASRADLHQETQYF. Written as DNA, the CDR3 is TGTGCCAGCAGGGCCGACTTACACCAAGAGACCCAGTACTTC. The full variable domain, with the rest looked up from reference TRBV2 and TRBJ2-5, is EPEVTQTPSHQVTQMGQEVILRCVPISNHLYFYWYRQILGQKVEFLVSFYNNEISEKSEIFDDQFSVERPDGSNFTLKIRSTKLEDSAMYFCASRADLHQETQYFGPGTRLLVL.

This clone was detected only a few times. The chain carries TRBV6-5 and TRBJ1-1; weak D call: TRBD1 (6 bases). CDR1 and CDR2 (germline): MNHEY, SVGAGI. The CDR3 runs 12 residues. The CDR3 spells CASRTVNTEAFF. CDR3 nucleotides: TGTGCGAGCCGGACAGTGAACACTGAAGCTTTCTTT.

V and J are TRBV6-5 and TRBJ2-5; the D gene is possibly TRBD1 (7 bases). CDR3 length: 13 residues. Trimming stripped 6 bases from V and 5 bases from J, with 13 bases between. Germline V gene lookup returns CDR1 MNHEY and CDR2 SVGAGI. The CDR3 bases are TGTGCCAGCAGAAGACAGGGAGGTGAGACCCAGTACTTC. Translation gives CASRRQGGETQYF.

The CDR3: CASNRSGQEITNEKLFF. CDR3 bases: TGTGCCAGCAACCGCTCCGGACAGGAGATAACTAATGAAAAACTGTTTTTT. The rearrangement uses TRBV27 and TRBJ1-4, with 7 bases aligning to TRBD1. Germline V gene data show CDR1 as MNHEY and CDR2 as SMNVEV (reference sequence). The junction had 12 bases not matched to a gene; V was cut back by 7 bases and J by 1 base. The CDR3 consists of 17 residues.

The V call is TRBV5-1, the J call TRBJ2-3; 9 bases are shared with TRBD2. The CDR3 is 15 residues long. The germline gives CDR1 SGHRS, CDR2 YFSETQ. J was trimmed by 1 base and V by 3 bases; bases with no gene match: 3. CDR3 sequence reads: CASSSSSGGTDTQYF. Here the CDR3 DNA reads TGCGCCAGCAGCTCTTCTAGCGGGGGCACAGATACGCAGTATTTT.

CDR3 DNA: TGTGCCAGCAGCTCCCTAGCGGACGGGACCGGGGAGCTGTTTTTT. This translates into CASSSLADGTGELFF. The chain joins TRBV5-4 to TRBJ2-2; 7 bases are shared with TRBD2. The germline gives CDR1 SGHNT, CDR2 YYREEE (reference sequence). The CDR3 consists of 15 residues. Germline trimming cut 3 bases from V and 5 bases from J; bases unmatched to any gene: 7.

The chain joins TRBV11-1 to TRBJ2-3, with TRBD2 matching over 11 bases. V shed 6 bases and J 6 bases; nucleotides not matched to a gene: 11. Looked up from germline, CDR1 is SGHAT and CDR2 is FQDESV (reference sequence). The CDR3 totals 16 residues. The CDR3 sequence: CASRRASGGPTDTQYF. Written as DNA, the CDR3 is TGTGCCAGCAGGAGGGCTAGCGGGGGGCCAACTGATACGCAGTATTTT.

This clone occurred many times. The rearrangement uses TRBV28 and TRBJ2-3; 15 bases are a match to TRBD2. The V and J ends lost 4 bases and 5 bases, in that order; junction bases with no gene match: 4. The CDR3 length is 16 residues. The germline V gene has CDR1 MDHEN and CDR2 SYDVKM. The CDR3 loop reads CASSWTSGGDLDTQYF. The CDR3 bases are TGTGCCAGCAGTTGGACTAGCGGGGGGGATTTAGATACGCAGTATTTT.

The chain combines TRBV5-1 with TRBJ1-2, with TRBD1 as a possible D gene (5 bases). This CDR3 comprises 16 residues. V was shortened by 5 bases and J by 7 bases, with 24 bases between the two germline ends. Germline V gives CDR1 SGHRS, CDR2 YFSETQ. CDR3: CASRHERGREGGGYTF. CDR3 sequence (DNA): TGCGCCAGCAGACACGAGCGGGGGAGAGAAGGAGGTGGCTACACCTTC.

The chain couples TRBV5-1 to TRBJ1-6; 8 bases fit TRBD1. The germline V gene has CDR1 SGHRS and CDR2 YFSETQ. CDR3 length equals 16 residues. J was trimmed by 6 bases and V by 4 bases; bases with no gene match: 9. This CDR3 is CASSPYADRGNSPLHF. CDR3 nucleotide sequence: TGCGCCAGCAGCCCCTACGCCGACAGGGGTAATTCACCCCTCCACTTT.

This chain joins TRBV6-6 and TRBJ1-5; 9 bases are a match to TRBD1. CDR3 length: 15 residues. CDR1 MNHNY and CDR2 SVGAGI come from the germline V gene (reference sequence). With V trimmed by 6 bases and J by 7 bases, 10 bases remained unmatched. In DNA, the CDR3 is TGTGCCAGCAGCCGTAGTTGGGACAGGGAACAGCCCCAGCATTTT. Translating it yields CASSRSWDREQPQHF.

This chain links TRBV5-1 with TRBJ1-1; D unresolved. Germline V gene lookup returns CDR1 SGHRS and CDR2 YFSETQ. This CDR3 has 13 residues. V was clipped by 0 bases and J by 4 bases, with 7 bases between them. Written as DNA, the CDR3 is TGCGCCAGCAGCTTGGCCCAGTCCACTGAAGCTTTCTTT. It translates to CASSLAQSTEAFF.